The source of this T cell receptor (beta chain) is a study of blood T cell repertoires in COVID-19. Looking at the study overall: PBMCs, B-cell-depleted T cells, or T cells were the source of the cDNA or gDNA that made up the material.

The CDR3 contains 16 residues. V dropped 3 bases and J dropped 0; count of bases not matched to a gene: 8. Looked up from germline, CDR1 is SGDLS and CDR2 is YYNGEE. Shortly before study entry, within 2 weeks, exposed participants had met a COVID-19 case. Only in-frame clones appear in the TCRdb table, and some are missing; sequencing was by immunoSEQ multiplex PCR. The sample carries over 200,000 clones, around nine tenths recorded once. The chain combines TRBV9 with TRBJ1-2, with TRBD1 matching 7 bases. Sequenced material: PBMCs or T cells enriched from blood (not recorded which). This clonotype originated in a woman aged 30 to 39 who had been exposed to COVID-19. The CDR3 spells CASSDPDRFSNYGYTF. The CDR3 bases are TGTGCCAGCAGCGACCCGGACAGGTTTTCTAACTATGGCTACACCTTC.